This TCR beta chain was identified during a study of cytomegalovirus exposure and HLA in healthy donors. Germline-derived CDR1 and CDR2 are MNHNY and SVGAGI (reference sequence). With 11 bases clipped from V and 6 bases from J, the junction kept 11 bases outside the gene matches. The CDR3 covers 15 residues. About this clone: Its antigen is currently unknown.

PCR amplification relied on 60 Vbeta primers (plus 13 Jbeta primers). TCRdb's copy holds only in-frame clones and misses some; the assay was immunoSEQ multiplex PCR. This table lists around 210,000 clones. Regarding the study as a whole: Looking again later, the authors saw that most CMV-associated TCR beta chains seemed HLA-restricted. What was likely a sequencing artifact was a cluster of highly shared sequence variants. TRBV6-2, TRBV6-3 and some other V segments were excluded as indistinguishable.

This clonotype originated in a woman younger than 45 in good health and CMV-seropositive. The chain links TRBV6-6 to TRBJ2-2; 11 nucleotides line up with TRBD2. The sequenced sample was PBMCs. The DNA for the CDR3 is TGTGCCTGCCGGAGTAGCGGGAGGGTAGCCGGGGAGCTGTTTTTT. It yields the protein CACRSSGRVAGELFF.